This TCR beta chain was recorded in a study of CD8+ T cells in alopecia areata. CDR1 and CDR2 (germline): SEHNR, FQNEAQ (reference sequence). V lost 5 bases to trimming and J lost 1 base, with 12 bases between them. There are 14 residues in the CDR3. Study-wide results and caveats: Besides other cells, scalp samples also yield sequences of resident alphabeta T cells from normal skin. Compared with normal scalp, lesional scalp had higher clonality and more expanded CD8+ clones.

cDNA prepared by RNA extraction and subsequent reverse transcription served as the template for sequencing. Data came from immunoSEQ multiplex PCR; TCRdb stores just in-frame clones and leaves some out. The table lists approximately 82,000 clones, roughly half of them singletons. On this clone: Its antigen is not known.

Punch biopsies of lesional scalp, plus peripheral blood, were taken from alopecia areata patients. The clonotype comes from a human donor with alopecia areata. This chain joins TRBV7-9 and TRBJ2-7, with a possible D match to TRBD1 (6 bases). The sequenced sample was NKG2D-high CD8+ T cells sorted from blood. CDR3 in amino acids: CASSETGLSYEQYF. The DNA of the CDR3 is TGTGCCAGCAGCGAGACAGGATTGTCCTACGAGCAGTACTTC.